The text below deals with one T cell receptor beta chain. The antigen remains undetermined. Assay used: immunoSEQ multiplex PCR; TCRdb lists only in-frame clones, some missing. The sample carries just over 90,000 clones, around 94% recorded once. The source of the sample is a study of OX40 agonist ivuxolimab in advanced cancers. In the study overall: Earlier treatment with anti-PD-1, anti-PD-L1 or anti-CTLA-4 was permitted, and 35% to 45% had received some.

Regarding the study as a whole: Nonresponders included some who also had low normalized T-cell clonal expansion.

The germline gives CDR1 SGHRS, CDR2 YFSETQ. V was trimmed by 8 bases and J by 6 bases, leaving 15 bases between them. CDR3 size: 13 residues. This chain joins TRBV5-1 and TRBJ2-1; TRBD2 is a possible D gene (5 bases). Here the sequenced sample was CD4+ or CD8+ T cells sorted from blood, taken in a trial of the OX40 agonist ivuxolimab. The clonotype was recovered from an adult with an advanced solid tumor such as melanoma, head and neck, liver or kidney cancer. CDR3 protein: CASSLVWGNEQFF. The CDR3 bases are TGCGCCAGTTCACTAGTCTGGGGCAATGAGCAGTTCTTC.